This T cell receptor beta chain is from a study of TIL therapy for anti-PD-1-resistant metastatic lung cancer. The immunoSEQ assay was v3. Survey-level samples got around 2.1 million read pairs; deep-level samples got roughly 5-6.5 million. TCRdb keeps only in-frame clones here, not all; method: immunoSEQ multiplex PCR. This sample has about 59,000 clones; 80% to 90% occur once, and the top ten carry just under 3%. Time point given: pre-treatment sample, taken before nivolumab and TIL therapy. A few counts support this clone. Germline V gene data show CDR1 as MNHNS and CDR2 as SASEGT. Unmatched junction bases numbered 5, after V lost 3 bases and J lost 9 bases. The CDR3 contains 15 residues.

The V call is TRBV6-1, the J call TRBJ1-6; 10 positions agree with TRBD1. Source: blood, taken at baseline. The receptor's source is a person aged 25-79 years with non-small cell lung cancer. CDR3 in DNA: TGTGCCAGCAGTGAGGCGGGACAGGGGTTTTCACCCCTCCACTTT. Protein product: CASSEAGQGFSPLHF.